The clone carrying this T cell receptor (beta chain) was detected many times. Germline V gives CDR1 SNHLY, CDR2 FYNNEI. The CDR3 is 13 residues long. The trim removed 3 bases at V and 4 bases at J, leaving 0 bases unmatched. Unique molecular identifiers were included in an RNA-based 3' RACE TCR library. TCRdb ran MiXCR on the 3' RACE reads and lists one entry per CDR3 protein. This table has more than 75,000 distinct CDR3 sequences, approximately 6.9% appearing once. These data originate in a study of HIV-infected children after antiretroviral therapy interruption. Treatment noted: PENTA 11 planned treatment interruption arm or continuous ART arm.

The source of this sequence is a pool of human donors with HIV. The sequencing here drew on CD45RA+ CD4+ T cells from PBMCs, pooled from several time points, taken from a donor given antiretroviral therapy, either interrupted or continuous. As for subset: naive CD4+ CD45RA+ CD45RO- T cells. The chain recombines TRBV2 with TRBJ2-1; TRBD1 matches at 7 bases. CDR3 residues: CASSEDRYNEQFF. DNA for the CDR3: TGTGCCAGCAGTGAGGACAGGTACAATGAGCAGTTCTTC. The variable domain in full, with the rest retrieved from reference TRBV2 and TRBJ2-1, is EPEVTQTPSHQVTQMGQEVILRCVPISNHLYFYWYRQILGQKVEFLVSFYNNEISEKSEIFDDQFSVERPDGSNFTLKIRSTKLEDSAMYFCASSEDRYNEQFFGPGTRLTVL.